This TCR beta chain was captured in a study of shared clonotypes between healthy human individuals. The wider study: Sampling drew on donors who were a couple of women and a few men aged 18 to 49. The study used three CD4 naive, three CD4 memory, two CD8 naive and one CD8 memory plate per donor.

TCRdb's copy holds only in-frame clones and misses some; the assay was immunoSEQ multiplex PCR. The profile shows roughly 660,000 clones, about 92% of them singletons. Overall study results and limits: Clonotype sharing among donors likely depends on sequencing depth.

Nashville, Tennessee was home to all donors, who were Caucasian adults. The CDR3 spans 13 residues. Between the trimmed V and J ends, which lost 4 bases and 10 bases, there was a span of 15 bases. CDR1 SGDLS and CDR2 YYNGEE come from the germline V gene. Concerning this clone itself: As yet, its antigen is unknown.

The sequence was obtained from a man aged 18 to 30 in good health. Some clones in this sample may be carry-over from other donors' samples. The chain combines TRBV9 with TRBJ1-3; a weak D match, TRBD1 (5 bases). The sample consisted of memory CD8+ T cells from PBMCs. Subset in this sample: CD45RO+ cells pooled with CCR7-negative TemRA cells. This CDR3 is CASSPEGERTIYF. Here the CDR3 DNA reads TGTGCCAGCAGCCCCGAAGGGGAAAGGACCATATATTTT.